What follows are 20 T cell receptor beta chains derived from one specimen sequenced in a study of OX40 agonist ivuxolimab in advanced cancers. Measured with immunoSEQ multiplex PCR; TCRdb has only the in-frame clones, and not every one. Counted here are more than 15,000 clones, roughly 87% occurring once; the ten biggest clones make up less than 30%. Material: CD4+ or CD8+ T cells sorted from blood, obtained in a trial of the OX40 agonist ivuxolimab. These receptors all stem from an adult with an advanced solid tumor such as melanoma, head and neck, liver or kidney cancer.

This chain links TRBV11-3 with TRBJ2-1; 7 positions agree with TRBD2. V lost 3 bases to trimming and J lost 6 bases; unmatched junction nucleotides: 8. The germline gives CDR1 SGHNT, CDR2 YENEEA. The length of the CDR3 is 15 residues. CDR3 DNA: TGTGCCAGCAGCTTGTTGGGGGGGTCCCCCAATGAGCAGTTCTTC. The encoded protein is CASSLLGGSPNEQFF.

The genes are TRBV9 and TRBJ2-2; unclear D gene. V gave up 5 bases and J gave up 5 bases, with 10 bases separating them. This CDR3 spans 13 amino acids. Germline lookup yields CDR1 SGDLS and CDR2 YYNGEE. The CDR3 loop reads CASSTVPTGELFF. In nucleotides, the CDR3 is TGTGCCAGCAGTACTGTTCCTACCGGGGAGCTGTTTTTT.

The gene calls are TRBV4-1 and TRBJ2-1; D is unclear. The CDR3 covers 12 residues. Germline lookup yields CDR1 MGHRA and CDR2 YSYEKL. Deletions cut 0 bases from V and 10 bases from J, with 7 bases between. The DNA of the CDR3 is TGCGCCAGCAGCCAAGATGGGCTAGAGCAGTTCTTC. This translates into CASSQDGLEQFF.

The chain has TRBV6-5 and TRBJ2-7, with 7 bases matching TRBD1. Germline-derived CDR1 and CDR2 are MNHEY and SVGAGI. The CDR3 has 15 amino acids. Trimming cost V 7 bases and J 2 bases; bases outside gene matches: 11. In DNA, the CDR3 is TGTGCCAGCAATCTACCCGGGACAGTTACCTACGAGCAGTACTTC. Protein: CASNLPGTVTYEQYF.

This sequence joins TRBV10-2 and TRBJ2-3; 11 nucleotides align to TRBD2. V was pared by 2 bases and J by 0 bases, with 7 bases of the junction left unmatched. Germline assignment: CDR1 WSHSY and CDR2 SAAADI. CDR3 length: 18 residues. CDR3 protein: CASSEPSWTSGSTDTQYF. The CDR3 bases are TGCGCCAGCAGTGAGCCGAGTTGGACTAGCGGGAGCACAGATACGCAGTATTTT.

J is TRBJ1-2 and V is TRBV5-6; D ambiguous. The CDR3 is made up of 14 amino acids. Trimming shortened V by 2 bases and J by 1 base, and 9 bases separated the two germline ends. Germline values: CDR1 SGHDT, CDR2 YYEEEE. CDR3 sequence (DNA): TGTGCCAGCAGCTTTGGTCAGAGTAACTATGGCTACACCTTC. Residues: CASSFGQSNYGYTF.

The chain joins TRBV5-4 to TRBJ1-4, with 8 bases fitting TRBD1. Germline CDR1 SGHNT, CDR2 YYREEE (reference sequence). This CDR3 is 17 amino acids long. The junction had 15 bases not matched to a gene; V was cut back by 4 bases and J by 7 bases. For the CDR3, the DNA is TGTGCCAGCAGCATAAACCATCTAACAGGGGGTGTTGAAAAACTGTTTTTT. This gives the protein CASSINHLTGGVEKLFF. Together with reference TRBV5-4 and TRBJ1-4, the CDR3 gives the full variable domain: ETGVTQSPTHLIKTRGQQVTLRCSSQSGHNTVSWYQQALGQGPQFIFQYYREEENGRGNFPPRFSGLQFPNYSSELNVNALELDDSALYLCASSINHLTGGVEKLFFGSGTQLSVL.

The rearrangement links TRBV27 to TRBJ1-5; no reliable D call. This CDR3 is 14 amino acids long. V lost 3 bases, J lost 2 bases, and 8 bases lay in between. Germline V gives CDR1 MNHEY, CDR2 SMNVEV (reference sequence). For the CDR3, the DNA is TGTGCCAGCAGTTTGTGGGCAGGCAATCAGCCCCAGCATTTT. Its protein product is CASSLWAGNQPQHF.

CDR3 DNA: TGTGCCAGCAGTGACGGTTTTCGGGGGGACCCTCCCTACGAGCAGTACTTC. Protein product: CASSDGFRGDPPYEQYF. The J gene is TRBJ2-5, the V gene TRBV2; 7 bases fit TRBD2. The DNA end is a closer match to TRBJ2-7, so the J assignment may be wrong. The CDR3 contains 17 residues. Looked up from germline, CDR1 is SNHLY and CDR2 is FYNNEI.

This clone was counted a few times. The CDR3 protein is CASSETSNQPQHF. The CDR3 DNA reads TGTGCCAGCAGTGAAACTAGCAATCAGCCCCAGCATTTT. This sequence joins TRBV6-1 and TRBJ1-5; D remains unclear. Trimming cost V 2 bases and J 0 bases, with 2 bases left between them. Per the germline V gene, CDR1 is MNHNS and CDR2 is SASEGT. The CDR3 runs to 13 residues.

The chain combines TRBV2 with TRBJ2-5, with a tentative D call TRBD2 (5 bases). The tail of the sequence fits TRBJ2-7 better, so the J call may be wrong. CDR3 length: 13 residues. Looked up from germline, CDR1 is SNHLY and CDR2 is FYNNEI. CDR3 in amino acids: CAGLQGTSYEQYF. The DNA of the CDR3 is TGTGCCGGACTTCAAGGCACCTCCTACGAGCAGTACTTC.

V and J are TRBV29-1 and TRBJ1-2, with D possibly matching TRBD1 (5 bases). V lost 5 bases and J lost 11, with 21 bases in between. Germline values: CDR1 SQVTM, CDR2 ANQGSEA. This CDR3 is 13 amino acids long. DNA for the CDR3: TGCAGCGTTCCGCGGGGCAGCCAAGTGGGGTACACCTTC. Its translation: CSVPRGSQVGYTF.

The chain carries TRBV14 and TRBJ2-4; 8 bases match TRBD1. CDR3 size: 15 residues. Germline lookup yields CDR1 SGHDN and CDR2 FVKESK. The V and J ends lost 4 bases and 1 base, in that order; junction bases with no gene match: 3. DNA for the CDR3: TGTGCCAGCAGCCCCCAGGGGGCCGCCAAAAACATTCAGTACTTC. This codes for CASSPQGAAKNIQYF.

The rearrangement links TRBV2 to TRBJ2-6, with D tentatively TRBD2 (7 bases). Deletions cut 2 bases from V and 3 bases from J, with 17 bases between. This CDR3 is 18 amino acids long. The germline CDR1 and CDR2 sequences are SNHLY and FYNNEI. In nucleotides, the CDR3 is TGTGCCAGCAGTGAATGGGAGGGTGGACAGCTTGGGGCCAACGTCCTGACTTTC. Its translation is CASSEWEGGQLGANVLTF.

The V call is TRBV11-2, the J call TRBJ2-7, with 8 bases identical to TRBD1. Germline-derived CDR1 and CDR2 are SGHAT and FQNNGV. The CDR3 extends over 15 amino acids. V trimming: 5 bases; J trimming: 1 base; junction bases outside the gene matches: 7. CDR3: CASSRSQGASYEQYF. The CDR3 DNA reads TGTGCCAGCAGCCGCTCTCAGGGGGCATCCTACGAGCAGTACTTC. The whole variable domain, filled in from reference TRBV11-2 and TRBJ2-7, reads EAGVAQSPRYKIIEKRQSVAFWCNPISGHATLYWYQQILGQGPKLLIQFQNNGVVDDSQLPKDRFSAERLKGVDSTLKIQPAKLEDSAVYLCASSRSQGASYEQYFGPGTRLTVT.

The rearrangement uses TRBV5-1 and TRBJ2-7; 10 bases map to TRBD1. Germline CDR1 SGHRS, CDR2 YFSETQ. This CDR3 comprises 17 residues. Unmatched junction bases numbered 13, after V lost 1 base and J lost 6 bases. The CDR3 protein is CASSLKGQGTLFVEQYF. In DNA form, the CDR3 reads TGCGCCAGCAGCTTGAAGGGACAGGGGACCCTTTTCGTCGAGCAGTACTTC.

In DNA, the CDR3 is TGTGCCAGCAGCTTATCCGGGACAGGGGGCGCGATAGATACGCAGTATTTT. The encoded protein is CASSLSGTGGAIDTQYF. V and J are TRBV5-6 and TRBJ2-3, with 12 bases aligning to TRBD1. Germline CDR1 SGHDT, CDR2 YYEEEE. V gave up 2 bases and J gave up 5 bases; unmatched junction bases: 9. There are 17 residues in the CDR3.

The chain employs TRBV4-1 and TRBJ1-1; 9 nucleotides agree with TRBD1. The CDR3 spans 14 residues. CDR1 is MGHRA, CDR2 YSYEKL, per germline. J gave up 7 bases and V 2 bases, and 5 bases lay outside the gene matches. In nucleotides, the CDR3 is TGCGCCAGCAGCCAAATGGGGGGACAGGGTGAAGCTTTCTTT. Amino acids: CASSQMGGQGEAFF.

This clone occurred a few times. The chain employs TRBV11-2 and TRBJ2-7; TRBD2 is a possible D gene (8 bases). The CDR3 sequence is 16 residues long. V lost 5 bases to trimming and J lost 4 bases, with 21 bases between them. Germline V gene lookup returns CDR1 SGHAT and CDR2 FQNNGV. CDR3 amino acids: CASSLRGGQLVYEQYF. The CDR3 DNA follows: TGTGCCAGCAGCCTCCGGGGGGGACAGTTAGTTTACGAGCAGTACTTC.

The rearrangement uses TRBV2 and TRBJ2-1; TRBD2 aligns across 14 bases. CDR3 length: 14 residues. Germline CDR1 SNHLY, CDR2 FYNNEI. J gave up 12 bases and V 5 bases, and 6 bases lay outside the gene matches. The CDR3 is CASSTGLAGGRQFF. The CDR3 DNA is TGTGCCAGCAGTACCGGACTAGCGGGGGGTAGGCAGTTCTTC.